Described below is a single TCR beta chain sequence and its context. Its antigen is still unknown. In germline, CDR1 is SEHNR, CDR2 FQNEAQ (reference sequence). The V gene lost 4 bases and the J gene lost 3 bases, with 13 bases spanning the gap. This CDR3 comprises 15 residues. The data were taken from a study of T cell responses to AZD1222 COVID-19 vaccine. Whole-study findings and limits: Vaccine-associated CD4 TCRs spanned spike, dominant at 160-218 and 743-854. The peak T cell response came first, and repertoires were sampled only after it.

Method: immunoSEQ multiplex PCR; TCRdb's copy keeps in-frame clones and lacks some. Here the sample spans 170,000 or so clones, 90% being singletons. This specimen was peripheral blood, taken on day 0 of AZD1222 vaccination. The clonotype comes from an adult in good health. V gene TRBV7-9 combines with J gene TRBJ1-5; a possible D gene is TRBD1 (5 bases). The CDR3 DNA sequence: TGTGCCAGCAGCTGGGGCCGGGGGTCCAATCAGCCCCAGCATTTT. Encoded protein: CASSWGRGSNQPQHF.